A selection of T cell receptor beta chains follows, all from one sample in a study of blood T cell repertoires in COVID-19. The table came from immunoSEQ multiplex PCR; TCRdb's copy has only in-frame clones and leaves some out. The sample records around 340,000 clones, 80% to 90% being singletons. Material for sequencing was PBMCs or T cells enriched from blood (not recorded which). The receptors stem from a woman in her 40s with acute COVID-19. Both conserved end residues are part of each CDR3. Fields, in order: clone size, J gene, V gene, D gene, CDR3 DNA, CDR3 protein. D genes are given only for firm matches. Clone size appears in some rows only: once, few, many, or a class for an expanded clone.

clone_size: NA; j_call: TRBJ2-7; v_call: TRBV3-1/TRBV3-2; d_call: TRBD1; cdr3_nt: TGTGCCAGCAGCCAAGGACAGGGTCCCTACGAGCAGTACTTC; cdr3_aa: CASSQGQGPYEQYF
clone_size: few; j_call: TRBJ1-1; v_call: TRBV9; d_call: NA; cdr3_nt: TGTGCCAGCAGCGTAGCGGGATTAGGGGGTGATAACACTGAAGCTTTCTTT; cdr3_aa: CASSVAGLGGDNTEAFF
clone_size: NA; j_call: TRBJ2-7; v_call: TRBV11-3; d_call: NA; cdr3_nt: TGTGCCAGCAGCATGACTAGCTCCTACGAGCAGTACTTC; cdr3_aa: CASSMTSSYEQYF
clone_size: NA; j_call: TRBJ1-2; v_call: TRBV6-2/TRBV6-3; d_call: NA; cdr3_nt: TGTGCCAGCAGTTCTTCCGGGACACCTCTTTACACCTTC; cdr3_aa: CASSSSGTPLYTF
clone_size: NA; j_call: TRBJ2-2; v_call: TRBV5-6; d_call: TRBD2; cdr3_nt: TGTGCCAGCAGCTTCCCTGGACTAGCGGGGGGCACCGGGGAGCTGTTTTTT; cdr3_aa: CASSFPGLAGGTGELFF
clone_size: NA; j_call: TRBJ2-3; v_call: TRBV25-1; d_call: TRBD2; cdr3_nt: TGTGCCAGCAGGACCCCGGGACTAGGCATTTTGCAGTATTTT; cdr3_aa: CASRTPGLGILQYF
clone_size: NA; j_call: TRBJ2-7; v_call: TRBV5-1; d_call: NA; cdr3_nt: TGCGCCAGCAGCTTGTCCCCGGGGAGCTCCTACGAGCAGTACTTC; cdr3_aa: CASSLSPGSSYEQYF
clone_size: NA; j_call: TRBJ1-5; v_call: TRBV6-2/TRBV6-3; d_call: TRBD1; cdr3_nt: TGTGCCAGCAGTTCGGGACAGGGAGTGGGCAATCAGCCCCAGCATTTT; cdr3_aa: CASSSGQGVGNQPQHF
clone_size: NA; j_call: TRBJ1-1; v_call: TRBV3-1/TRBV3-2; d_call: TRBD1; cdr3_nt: TGTGCCAGCAGCCAAGATCGGGACAGGGAGAGCACTGAAGCTTTCTTT; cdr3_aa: CASSQDRDRESTEAFF
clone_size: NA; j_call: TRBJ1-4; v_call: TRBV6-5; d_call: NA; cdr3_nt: TGTGCCAGCAGTCGCAAGGGGTCGGCTAATGAAAAACTGTTTTTT; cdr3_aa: CASSRKGSANEKLFF
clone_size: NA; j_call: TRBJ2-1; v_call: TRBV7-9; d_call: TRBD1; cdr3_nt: TGTGCCAGCAGTTCTGACAGGGGGGTCTACAATGAGCAGTTCTTC; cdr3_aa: CASSSDRGVYNEQFF
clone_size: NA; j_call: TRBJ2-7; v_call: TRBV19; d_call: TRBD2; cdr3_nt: TGTGCCAGTAGTACGACTAGCGGGGGATCCTACGAGCAGTACTTC; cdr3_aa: CASSTTSGGSYEQYF
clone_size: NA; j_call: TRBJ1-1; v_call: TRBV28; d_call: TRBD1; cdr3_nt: TGTGCCAGCAGTCCGAGACAGGGGCTTGAAGCTTTCTTT; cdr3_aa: CASSPRQGLEAFF
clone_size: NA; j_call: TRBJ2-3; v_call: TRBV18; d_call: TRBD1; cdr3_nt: TGTGCCAGCTCCCTTACAGGGGGGCATGATACGCAGTATTTT; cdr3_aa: CASSLTGGHDTQYF
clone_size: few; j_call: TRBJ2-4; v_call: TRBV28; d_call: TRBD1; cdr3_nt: TGTGCCAGCAGTCCTGACAGGGGGATTGTTAACATTCAGTACTTC; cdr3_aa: CASSPDRGIVNIQYF
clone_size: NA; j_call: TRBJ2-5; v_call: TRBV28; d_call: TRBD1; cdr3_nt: TGTGCCAGCGAGAAGGGACAGGGGGCCCACACAAGAGAGACCCAGTACTTC; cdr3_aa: CASEKGQGAHTRETQYF
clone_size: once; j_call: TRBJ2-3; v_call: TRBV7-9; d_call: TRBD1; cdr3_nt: TGTGCCAGCAGCTTATCCGGCCTAGGGGGCCGAGATACGCAGTATTTT; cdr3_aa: CASSLSGLGGRDTQYF
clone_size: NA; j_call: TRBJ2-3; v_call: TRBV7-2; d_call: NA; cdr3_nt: TGTGCCAGCAGAACTGGGCCTAAGACAGATACGCAGTATTTT; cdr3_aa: CASRTGPKTDTQYF
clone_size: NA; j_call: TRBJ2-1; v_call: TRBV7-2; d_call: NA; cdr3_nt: TGTGCCAGCACCCCCGGGACTTCCTACAATGAGCAGTTCTTC; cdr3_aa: CASTPGTSYNEQFF
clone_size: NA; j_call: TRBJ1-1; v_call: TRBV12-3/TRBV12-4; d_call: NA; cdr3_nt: TGTGCCAGCAGTTTGGGAGTGGCCACTGAAGCTTTCTTT; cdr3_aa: CASSLGVATEAFF
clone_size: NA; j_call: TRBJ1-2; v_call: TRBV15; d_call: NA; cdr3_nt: TGTGCCACCAGCAGAGATACGGGATCGAGCTATGGCTACACCTTC; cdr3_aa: CATSRDTGSSYGYTF
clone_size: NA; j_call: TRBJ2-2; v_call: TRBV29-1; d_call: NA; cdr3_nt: TGCAGCGCGCATGGGGGGTCGAACACCGGGGAGCTGTTTTTT; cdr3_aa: CSAHGGSNTGELFF
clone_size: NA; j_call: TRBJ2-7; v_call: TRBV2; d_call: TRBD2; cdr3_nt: TGTGCCAGCAGTTCAACTAGCGGGGGGGCTGGCTCCTACGAGCAGTACTTC; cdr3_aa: CASSSTSGGAGSYEQYF
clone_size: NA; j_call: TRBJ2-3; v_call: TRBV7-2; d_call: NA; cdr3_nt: TGTGCCAGCAGCTTTGACTATTCTACGCAGTATTTT; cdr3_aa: CASSFDYSTQYF
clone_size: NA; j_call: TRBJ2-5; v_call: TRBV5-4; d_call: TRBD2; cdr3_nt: TGTGCCAGCAGCGTCGGGACTACCGAAGAGACCCAGTACTTC; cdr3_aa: CASSVGTTEETQYF
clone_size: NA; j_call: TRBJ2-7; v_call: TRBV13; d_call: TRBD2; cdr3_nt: TGTGCCAGCAGCTTAAGGGGACTAGCGGGCGAGCAGTACTTC; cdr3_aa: CASSLRGLAGEQYF
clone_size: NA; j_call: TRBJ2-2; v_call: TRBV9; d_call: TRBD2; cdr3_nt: TGTGCCAGCGGAGGTAGCGGGAGCACCGGGGAGCTGTTTTTT; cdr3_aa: CASGGSGSTGELFF
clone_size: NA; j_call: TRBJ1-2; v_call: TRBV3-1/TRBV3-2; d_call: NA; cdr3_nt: TGTGCCAGCAGCCAAGATAGGGTGGCAGGGCAGTTCTATGGCTACACCTTC; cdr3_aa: CASSQDRVAGQFYGYTF
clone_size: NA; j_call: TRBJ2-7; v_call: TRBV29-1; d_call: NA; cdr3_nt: TGCAGCGTGCAGGGGTCCTACGAGCAGTACTTC; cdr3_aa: CSVQGSYEQYF
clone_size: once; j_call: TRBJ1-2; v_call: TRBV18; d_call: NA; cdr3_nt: TGTGCCAGCTCACCGGGCAGCCAATATGGCTACACCTTC; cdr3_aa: CASSPGSQYGYTF
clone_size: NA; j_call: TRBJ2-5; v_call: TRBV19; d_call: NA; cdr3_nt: TGTGCCAGCCGGCCGACTAATATCGGGACCCAGTACTTC; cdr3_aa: CASRPTNIGTQYF
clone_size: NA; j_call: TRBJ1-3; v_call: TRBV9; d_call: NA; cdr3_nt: TGTGCCAGCAGCGCAGGGGTAGGAGGAAACACCATATATTTT; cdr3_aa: CASSAGVGGNTIYF
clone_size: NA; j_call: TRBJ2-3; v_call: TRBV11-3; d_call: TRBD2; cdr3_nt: TGTGCCAGCAGCTTAGGCGGGAGGGAGCCCGAAACGCAGTATTTT; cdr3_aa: CASSLGGREPETQYF
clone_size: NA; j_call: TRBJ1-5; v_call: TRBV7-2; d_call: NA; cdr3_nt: TGTGCCAGCAGCTTAGACAAGAAAAATCGCCAACATTTT; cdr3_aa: CASSLDKKNRQHF
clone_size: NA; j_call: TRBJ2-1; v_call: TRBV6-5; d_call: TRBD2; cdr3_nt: TGTGCCAGCAGGGCGGGACTAGCGTCCTACAATGAGCAGTTCTTC; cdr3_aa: CASRAGLASYNEQFF
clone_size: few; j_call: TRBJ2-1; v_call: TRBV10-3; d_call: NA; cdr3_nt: TGTGCCATCAATCCCGGACTCGGAAGGAGGGATGAGCAGTTCTTC; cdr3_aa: CAINPGLGRRDEQFF
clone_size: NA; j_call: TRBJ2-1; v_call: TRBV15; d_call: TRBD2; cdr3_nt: TGTGCCACCAGCAGAGTTCTGGGGCTTGCTAGCGGGAGAGGGTACAATGAGCAGTTCTTC; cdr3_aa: CATSRVLGLASGRGYNEQFF
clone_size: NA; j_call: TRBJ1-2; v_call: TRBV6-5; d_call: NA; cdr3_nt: TGTGCCAGCAGTCGGACAGTTAACTATGGCTACACCTTC; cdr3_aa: CASSRTVNYGYTF
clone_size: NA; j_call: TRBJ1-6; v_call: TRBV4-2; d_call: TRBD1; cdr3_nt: TGTGCCAGCAGCCAAGGATCCGGGACAGGGAGTAATTCACCCCTCCACTTT; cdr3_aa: CASSQGSGTGSNSPLHF
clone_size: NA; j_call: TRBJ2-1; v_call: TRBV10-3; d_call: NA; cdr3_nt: TGTGCCATCAGTGCGGGGGGCGGATCTTACAATGAGCAGTTCTTC; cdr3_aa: CAISAGGGSYNEQFF
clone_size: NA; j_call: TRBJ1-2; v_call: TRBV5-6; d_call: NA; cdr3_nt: TGTGCCAGCAGCTTGGCGTTGGCACTAAATGGCTACACCTTC; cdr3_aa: CASSLALALNGYTF
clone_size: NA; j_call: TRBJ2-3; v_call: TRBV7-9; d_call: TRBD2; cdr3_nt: TGTGCCAGCAGGGGCGGGAAACTAGCGGTCACAGATACGCAGTATTTT; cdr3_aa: CASRGGKLAVTDTQYF
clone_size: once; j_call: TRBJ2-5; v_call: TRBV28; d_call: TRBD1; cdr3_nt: TGTGCCAGCAGTGTCGGGACAGGGGGCGAAGAGACCCAGTACTTC; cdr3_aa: CASSVGTGGEETQYF
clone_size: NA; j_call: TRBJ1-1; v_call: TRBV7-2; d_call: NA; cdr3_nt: TGTGCCAGCAAGGGGCGGGGTCACACTGAAGCTTTCTTT; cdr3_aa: CASKGRGHTEAFF
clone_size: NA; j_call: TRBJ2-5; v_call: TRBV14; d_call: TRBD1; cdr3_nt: TGTGCCAGCAGCCAAGGCCTGACAGGGCCAGCCAAAGAGACCCAGTACTTC; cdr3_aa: CASSQGLTGPAKETQYF
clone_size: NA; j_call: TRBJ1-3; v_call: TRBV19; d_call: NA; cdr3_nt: TGTGCCAGTAGTATGCTACAGAGCTCTGGAAACACCATATATTTT; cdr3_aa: CASSMLQSSGNTIYF
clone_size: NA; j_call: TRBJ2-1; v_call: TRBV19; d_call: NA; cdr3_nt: TGTGCCAGTAGCGGGAGCTCCTACAATGAGCAGTTCTTC; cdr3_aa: CASSGSSYNEQFF
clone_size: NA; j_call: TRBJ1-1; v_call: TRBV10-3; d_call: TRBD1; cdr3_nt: TGTGCCATCAGTACTGCACAGGGGGCACGGGCTGAAGCTTTCTTT; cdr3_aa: CAISTAQGARAEAFF
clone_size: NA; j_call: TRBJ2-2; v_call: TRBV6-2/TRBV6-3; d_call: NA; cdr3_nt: TGTGCCAGCAGCCCCAATAGGGGGAACCCCGGGGAGCTGTTTTTT; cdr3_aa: CASSPNRGNPGELFF
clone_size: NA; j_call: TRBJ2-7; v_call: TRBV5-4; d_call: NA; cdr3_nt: TGTGCCAGCAGCCGAGGAGACAGGCCCTACGAGCAGTACTTC; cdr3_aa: CASSRGDRPYEQYF
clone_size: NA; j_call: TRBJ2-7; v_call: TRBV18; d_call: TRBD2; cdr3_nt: TGTGCCAGCTCCCAAATCGGTAGCGGGAGGGTTCGGTACGAGCAGTACTTC; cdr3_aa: CASSQIGSGRVRYEQYF
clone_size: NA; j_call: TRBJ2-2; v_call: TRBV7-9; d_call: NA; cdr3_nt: TGTGCCAGCAGCTCCCTAGGCGGGACGAACACCGGGGAGCTGTTTTTT; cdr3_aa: CASSSLGGTNTGELFF
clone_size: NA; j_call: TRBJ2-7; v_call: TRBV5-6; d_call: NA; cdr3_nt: TGTGCCAGCAGCTTGTTTTCGGGTTACGAGCAGTACTTC; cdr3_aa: CASSLFSGYEQYF
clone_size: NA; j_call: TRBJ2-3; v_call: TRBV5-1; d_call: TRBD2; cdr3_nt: TGCGCCAGCAGCCTAACCGGGACTAGCGGGGGGGCAGATACGCAGTATTTT; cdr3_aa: CASSLTGTSGGADTQYF
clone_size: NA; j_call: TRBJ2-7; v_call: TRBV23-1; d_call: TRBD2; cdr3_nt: TGCGCCAGCAGTCCCTTGACTAGCGGGCCCCTCTACGAGCAGTACTTC; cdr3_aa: CASSPLTSGPLYEQYF
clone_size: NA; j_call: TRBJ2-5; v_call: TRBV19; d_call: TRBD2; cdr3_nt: TGTGCCAGTAGTACGCCCGGGTGGGCTAGCGGGAGGGTCCCAGAGACCCAGTACTTC; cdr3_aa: CASSTPGWASGRVPETQYF